A selection of T cell receptor beta chains follows, all from one sample in a study of blood T cell repertoires in COVID-19. TCRdb's table, derived via immunoSEQ multiplex PCR, lists solely in-frame clones and lacks some. The sample records about 120,000 clones, 75% to 90% being singletons. What was sequenced was peripheral blood. These receptor sequences come from a woman aged 40 to 55 with acute or convalescent COVID-19. Both conserved end residues are part of each CDR3. The D gene is left open where the match is weak. The size of a clone is reported for some rows only, either as once, few or many, or as a class for expanded clones.

J: TRBJ2-7
V: TRBV10-3
D: .
size: .
CDR3: CAISELSGATYEQYF
DNA: TGTGCCATCAGTGAGTTGTCAGGGGCCACCTACGAGCAGTACTTC

J: TRBJ1-3
V: TRBV3-1/TRBV3-2
D: .
size: .
CDR3: CASSHLAGSGSGNTIYF
DNA: TGTGCCAGCAGCCACTTAGCCGGGTCCGGCTCTGGAAACACCATATATTTT

J: TRBJ2-1
V: TRBV2
D: TRBD2
size: .
CDR3: CASRRTSGPSSSYNEQFF
DNA: TGTGCCAGCAGAAGGACTAGCGGGCCCTCTAGCTCCTACAATGAGCAGTTCTTC

J: TRBJ2-1
V: TRBV10-1
D: TRBD2
size: .
CDR3: CASSRAGDEQFF
DNA: TGCGCCAGCAGTAGAGCGGGGGACGAGCAGTTCTTC

J: TRBJ1-6
V: TRBV9
D: .
size: .
CDR3: CASSVDGGNSPLHF
DNA: TGTGCCAGCAGCGTAGACGGGGGTAATTCACCCCTCCACTTT

J: TRBJ1-1
V: TRBV30
D: TRBD1
size: .
CDR3: CAWSVQGGNTEAFF
DNA: TGTGCCTGGAGTGTACAGGGGGGGAACACTGAAGCTTTCTTT

J: TRBJ2-7
V: TRBV15
D: TRBD2
size: once
CDR3: CATSRVVTSGGNYEQYF
DNA: TGTGCCACCAGCAGAGTCGTGACTAGCGGGGGGAACTACGAGCAGTACTTC

J: TRBJ1-2
V: TRBV29-1
D: TRBD1
size: .
CDR3: CSVEDRGYGYTF
DNA: TGCAGCGTTGAGGACAGGGGCTATGGCTACACCTTC

J: TRBJ1-6
V: TRBV7-2
D: TRBD1
size: .
CDR3: CASSGGTGFGNSPLHF
DNA: TGTGCCAGCAGCGGCGGGACAGGGTTTGGTAATTCACCCCTCCACTTT

J: TRBJ2-5
V: TRBV2
D: TRBD1
size: .
CDR3: CASGDRVPETQYF
DNA: TGTGCCAGCGGAGACAGGGTTCCAGAGACCCAGTACTTC

J: TRBJ2-3
V: TRBV3-1/TRBV3-2
D: .
size: .
CDR3: CASSRGGSADTQYF
DNA: TGTGCCAGCAGCCGCGGTGGTAGCGCAGATACGCAGTATTTT

J: TRBJ2-7
V: TRBV5-1
D: .
size: once
CDR3: CASSFRDKGYEQYF
DNA: TGCGCCAGCAGCTTCCGGGACAAAGGCTACGAGCAGTACTTC

J: TRBJ2-7
V: TRBV19
D: .
size: .
CDR3: CASSIRTGYLGEQYF
DNA: TGTGCCAGTAGTATCCGTACAGGGTACTTGGGCGAGCAGTACTTC

J: TRBJ1-2
V: TRBV30
D: .
size: .
CDR3: CAWTGVGGYTF
DNA: TGTGCCTGGACAGGGGTAGGGGGCTACACCTTC

J: TRBJ1-3
V: TRBV9
D: .
size: .
CDR3: CASSVTSSGNTIYF
DNA: TGTGCCAGCAGCGTAACTAGCTCTGGAAACACCATATATTTT

J: TRBJ2-2
V: TRBV2
D: .
size: .
CDR3: CAGRVDRLTGELFF
DNA: TGTGCCGGGAGGGTAGACAGGCTGACCGGGGAGCTGTTTTTT

J: TRBJ2-6
V: TRBV6-6
D: TRBD1
size: .
CDR3: CASSPTGQPRLTGANVLTF
DNA: TGTGCCAGCAGTCCTACGGGACAGCCACGTTTGACTGGGGCCAACGTCCTGACTTTC

J: TRBJ1-1
V: TRBV5-4
D: TRBD1
size: few
CDR3: CASSLFADREAFF
DNA: TGTGCCAGCAGCTTGTTTGCGGACAGGGAAGCTTTCTTT

J: TRBJ1-3
V: TRBV5-1
D: .
size: .
CDR3: CASSPEGSSGNTIYF
DNA: TGCGCCAGCAGTCCCGAAGGGAGCTCTGGAAACACCATATATTTT

J: TRBJ1-5
V: TRBV4-2
D: TRBD1
size: once
CDR3: CASSQDQGGPNQPQHF
DNA: TGTGCCAGCAGCCAAGACCAGGGGGGCCCAAATCAGCCCCAGCATTTT

J: TRBJ1-2
V: TRBV21-1
D: .
size: .
CDR3: CASSKGADDHGYTF
DNA: TGTGCCAGCAGCAAAGGGGCAGATGATCATGGCTACACCTTC

J: TRBJ2-7
V: TRBV15
D: .
size: .
CDR3: CATSPRDFDSVQYF
DNA: TGTGCCACCAGCCCCCGGGACTTCGACTCTGTGCAGTACTTC

J: TRBJ1-6
V: TRBV19
D: .
size: .
CDR3: CASGQAGDSPLHF
DNA: TGTGCCAGTGGTCAGGCAGGGGATTCACCCCTCCACTTT